This TCR beta chain was recorded in a study of cytotoxic CD8 clonotypes in ibrutinib-treated CLL. General observations from the study: Baseline clonality, above age-matched healthy donor levels, tracked circulating CD8+ T-cell counts.

On this clone itself: Its antigen is not known.

Libraries were prepared by immunoSEQ multiplex PCR; TCRdb keeps only in-frame clonotypes and omits some of them. The table lists about 180,000 clones, roughly four fifths of them singletons. The germline V gene has CDR1 SEHNR and CDR2 FQNEAQ (reference sequence). Trimming shortened V by 6 bases and J by 0 bases, and 12 bases separated the two germline ends. This CDR3 region has 14 residues. This clonotype originated in a human donor with chronic lymphocytic leukemia. The starting material was PBMCs, obtained after 24 months of ibrutinib treatment. V usage is TRBV7-9 and J usage is TRBJ2-7; a weak D match, TRBD2 (6 bases). This CDR3 is CASSSRGSSYEQYF. The CDR3 DNA follows: TGTGCCAGCAGTTCGCGGGGAAGCTCCTACGAGCAGTACTTC. Using reference TRBV7-9 and TRBJ2-7 for the parts outside the CDR3, the full variable domain is DTGVSQNPRHKITKRGQNVTFRCDPISEHNRLYWYRQTLGQGPEFLTYFQNEAQLEKSRLLSDRFSAERPKGSFSTLEIQRTEQGDSAMYLCASSSRGSSYEQYFGPGTRLTVT.